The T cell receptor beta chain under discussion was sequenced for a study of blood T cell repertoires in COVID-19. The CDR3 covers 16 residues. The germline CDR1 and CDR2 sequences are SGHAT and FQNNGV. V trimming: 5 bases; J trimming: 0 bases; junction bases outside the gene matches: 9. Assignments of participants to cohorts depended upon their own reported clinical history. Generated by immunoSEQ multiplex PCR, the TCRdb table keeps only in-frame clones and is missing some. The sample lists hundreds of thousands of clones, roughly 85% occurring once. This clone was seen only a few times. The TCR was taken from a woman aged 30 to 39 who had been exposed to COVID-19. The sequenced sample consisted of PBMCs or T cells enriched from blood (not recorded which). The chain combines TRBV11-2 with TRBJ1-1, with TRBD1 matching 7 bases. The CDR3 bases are TGTGCCAGCAGCCGTAGTGTGGGACAGATGAACACTGAAGCTTTCTTT. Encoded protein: CASSRSVGQMNTEAFF. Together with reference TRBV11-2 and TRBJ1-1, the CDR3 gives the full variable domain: EAGVAQSPRYKIIEKRQSVAFWCNPISGHATLYWYQQILGQGPKLLIQFQNNGVVDDSQLPKDRFSAERLKGVDSTLKIQPAKLEDSAVYLCASSRSVGQMNTEAFFGQGTRLTVV.